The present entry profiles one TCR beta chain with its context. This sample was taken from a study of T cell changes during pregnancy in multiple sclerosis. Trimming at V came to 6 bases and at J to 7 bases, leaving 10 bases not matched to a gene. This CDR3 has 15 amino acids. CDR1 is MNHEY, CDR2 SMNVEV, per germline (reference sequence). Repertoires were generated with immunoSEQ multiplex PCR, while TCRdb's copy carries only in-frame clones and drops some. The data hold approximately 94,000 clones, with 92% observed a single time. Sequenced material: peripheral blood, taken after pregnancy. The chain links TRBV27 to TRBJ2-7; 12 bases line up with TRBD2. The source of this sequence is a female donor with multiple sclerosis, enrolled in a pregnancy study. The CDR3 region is CASRERLAGVREQYF. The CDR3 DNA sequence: TGTGCCAGCAGGGAAAGACTAGCGGGAGTGAGGGAGCAGTACTTC.